Here is one TCR beta chain with its context. The germline V gene has CDR1 LNHDA and CDR2 SQIVND (reference sequence). V lost 5 bases, J lost 6 bases, and 14 bases lay in between. The CDR3 has 14 residues. This sample is drawn from a study of blood T cell repertoires in COVID-19. TCRdb's copy holds only in-frame clones and misses some; the assay was immunoSEQ multiplex PCR. The sample contains fewer than 110,000 clones, 75% to 90% of which appear only once. The V gene is TRBV19, the J gene TRBJ1-5; D is unresolved. The sequenced material came from peripheral blood. This sequence was found in a human donor in a cohort sampled during active or convalescent COVID-19. DNA for the CDR3: TGTGCCAGTAGTCCTACAGTTAGAAGTCAGCCCCAGCATTTT. This gives the protein CASSPTVRSQPQHF. Together with reference TRBV19 and TRBJ1-5, the CDR3 gives the full variable domain: DGGITQSPKYLFRKEGQNVTLSCEQNLNHDAMYWYRQDPGQGLRLIYYSQIVNDFQKGDIAEGYSVSREKKESFPLTVTSAQKNPTAFYLCASSPTVRSQPQHFGDGTRLSIL.